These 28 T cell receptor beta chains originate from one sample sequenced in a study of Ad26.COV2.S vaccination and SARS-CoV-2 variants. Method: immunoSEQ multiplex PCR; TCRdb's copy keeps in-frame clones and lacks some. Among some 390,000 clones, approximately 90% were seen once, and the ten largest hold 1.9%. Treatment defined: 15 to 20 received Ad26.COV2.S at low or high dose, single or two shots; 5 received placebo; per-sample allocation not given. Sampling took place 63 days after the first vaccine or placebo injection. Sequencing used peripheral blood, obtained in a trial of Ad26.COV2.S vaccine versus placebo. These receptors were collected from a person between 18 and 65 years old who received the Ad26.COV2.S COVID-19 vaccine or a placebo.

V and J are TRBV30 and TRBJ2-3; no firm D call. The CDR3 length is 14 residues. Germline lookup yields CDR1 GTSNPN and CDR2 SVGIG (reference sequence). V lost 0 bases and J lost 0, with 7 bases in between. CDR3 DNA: TGTGCCTGGAGTGTACGGTCTAGCACAGATACGCAGTATTTT. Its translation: CAWSVRSSTDTQYF.

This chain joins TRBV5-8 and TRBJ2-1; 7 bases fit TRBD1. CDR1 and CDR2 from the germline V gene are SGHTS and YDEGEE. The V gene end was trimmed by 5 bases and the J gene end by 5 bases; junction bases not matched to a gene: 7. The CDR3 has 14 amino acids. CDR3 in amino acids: CASRMTGKDNEQFF. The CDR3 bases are TGTGCCAGCAGAATGACAGGGAAGGACAATGAGCAGTTCTTC.

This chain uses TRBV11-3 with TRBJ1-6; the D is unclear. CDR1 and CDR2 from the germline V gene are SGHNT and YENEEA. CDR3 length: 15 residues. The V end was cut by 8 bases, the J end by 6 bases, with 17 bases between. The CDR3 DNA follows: TGTGCCAGCCGGAGTTCGGGTCGCGGTAATTCACCCCTCCACTTT. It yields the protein CASRSSGRGNSPLHF.

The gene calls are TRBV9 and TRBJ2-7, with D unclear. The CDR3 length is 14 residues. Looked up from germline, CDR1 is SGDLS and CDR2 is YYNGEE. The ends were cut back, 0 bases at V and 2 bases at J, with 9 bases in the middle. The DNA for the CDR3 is TGTGCCAGCAGCGTAGGACCCTATACCTACGAGCAGTACTTC. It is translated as CASSVGPYTYEQYF.

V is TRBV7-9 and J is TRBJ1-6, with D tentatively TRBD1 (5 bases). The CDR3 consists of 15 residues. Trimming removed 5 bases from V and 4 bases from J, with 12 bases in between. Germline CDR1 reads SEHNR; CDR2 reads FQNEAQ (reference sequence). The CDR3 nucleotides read TGTGCCAGCAGCGGGGACGGCCGTTATAATTCACCCCTCCACTTT. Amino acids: CASSGDGRYNSPLHF.

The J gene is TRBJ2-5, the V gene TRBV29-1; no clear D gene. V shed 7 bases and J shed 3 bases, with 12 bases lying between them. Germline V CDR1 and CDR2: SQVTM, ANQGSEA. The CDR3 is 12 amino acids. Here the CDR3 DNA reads TGCAGCGCCCGATGGGCGGAAGAGACCCAGTACTTC. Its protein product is CSARWAEETQYF.

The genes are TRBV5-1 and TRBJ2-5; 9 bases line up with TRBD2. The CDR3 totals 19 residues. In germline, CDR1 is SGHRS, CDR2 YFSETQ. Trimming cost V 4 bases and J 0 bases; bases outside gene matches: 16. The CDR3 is CASSPDLASLAGYQETQYF. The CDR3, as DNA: TGCGCCAGCAGCCCCGACTTGGCCTCTCTAGCGGGGTACCAAGAGACCCAGTACTTC.

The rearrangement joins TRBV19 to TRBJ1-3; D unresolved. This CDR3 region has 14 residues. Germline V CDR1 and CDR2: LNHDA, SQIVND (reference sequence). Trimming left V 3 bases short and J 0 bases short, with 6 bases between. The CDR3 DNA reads TGTGCCAGTAGTATGGGGATCTCTGGAAACACCATATATTTT. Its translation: CASSMGISGNTIYF.

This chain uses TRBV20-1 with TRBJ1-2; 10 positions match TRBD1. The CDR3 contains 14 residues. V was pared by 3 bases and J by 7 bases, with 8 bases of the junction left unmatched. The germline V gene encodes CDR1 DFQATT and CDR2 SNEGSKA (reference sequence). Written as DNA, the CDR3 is TGCAGTGCTAGTCCCCGGGACAGGGGTGCTGGCTACACCTTC. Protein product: CSASPRDRGAGYTF.

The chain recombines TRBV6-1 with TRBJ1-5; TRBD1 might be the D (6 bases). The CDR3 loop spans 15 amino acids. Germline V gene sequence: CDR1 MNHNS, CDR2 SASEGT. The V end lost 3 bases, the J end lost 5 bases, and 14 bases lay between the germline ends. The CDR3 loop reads CASSDQGHRDQPQHF. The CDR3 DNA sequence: TGTGCCAGCAGTGATCAGGGGCATCGGGATCAGCCCCAGCATTTT.

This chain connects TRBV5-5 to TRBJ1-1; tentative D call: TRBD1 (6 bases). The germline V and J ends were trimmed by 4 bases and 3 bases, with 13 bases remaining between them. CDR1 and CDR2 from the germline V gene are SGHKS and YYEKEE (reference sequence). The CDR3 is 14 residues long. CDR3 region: CASSAGVPDTEAFF. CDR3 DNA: TGTGCCAGCAGCGCAGGGGTACCGGACACTGAAGCTTTCTTT.

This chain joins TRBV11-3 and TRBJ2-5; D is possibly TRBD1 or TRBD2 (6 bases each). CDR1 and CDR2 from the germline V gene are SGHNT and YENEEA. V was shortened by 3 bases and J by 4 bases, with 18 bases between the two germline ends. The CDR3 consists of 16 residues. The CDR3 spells CASSLSLGGQGETQYF. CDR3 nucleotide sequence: TGTGCCAGCAGCTTGTCCCTTGGGGGGCAAGGAGAGACCCAGTACTTC.

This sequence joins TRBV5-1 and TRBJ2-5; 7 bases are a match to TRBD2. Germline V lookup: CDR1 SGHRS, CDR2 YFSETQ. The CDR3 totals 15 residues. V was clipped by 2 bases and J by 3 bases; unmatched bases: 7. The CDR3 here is CASSFQAGTEETQYF. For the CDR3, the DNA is TGCGCCAGCAGCTTTCAAGCGGGAACGGAAGAGACCCAGTACTTC.

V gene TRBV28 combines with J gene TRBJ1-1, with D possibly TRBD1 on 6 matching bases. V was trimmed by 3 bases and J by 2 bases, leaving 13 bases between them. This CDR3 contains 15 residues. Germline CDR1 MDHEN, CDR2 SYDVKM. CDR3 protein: CASSLYREINTEAFF. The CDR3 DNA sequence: TGTGCCAGCAGTTTGTACAGGGAGATCAACACTGAAGCTTTCTTT.

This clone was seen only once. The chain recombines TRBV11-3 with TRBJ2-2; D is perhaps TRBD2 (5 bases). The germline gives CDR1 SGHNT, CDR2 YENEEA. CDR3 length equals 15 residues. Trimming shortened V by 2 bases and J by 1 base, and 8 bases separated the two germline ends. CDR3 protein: CASSLRAGNTGELFF. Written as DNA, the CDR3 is TGTGCCAGCAGCTTACGGGCGGGGAACACCGGGGAGCTGTTTTTT.

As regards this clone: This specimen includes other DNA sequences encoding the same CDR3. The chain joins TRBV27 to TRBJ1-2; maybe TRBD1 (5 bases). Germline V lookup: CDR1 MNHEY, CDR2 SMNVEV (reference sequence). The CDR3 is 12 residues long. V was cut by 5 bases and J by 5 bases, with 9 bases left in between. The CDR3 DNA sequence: TGTGCCAGCAGTCCGGGGGGGTATGGCTACACCTTC. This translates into CASSPGGYGYTF.

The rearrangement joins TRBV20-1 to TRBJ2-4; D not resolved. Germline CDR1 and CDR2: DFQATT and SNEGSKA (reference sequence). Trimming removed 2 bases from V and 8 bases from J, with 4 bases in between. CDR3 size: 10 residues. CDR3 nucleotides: TGCAGTGCTAGAAAGGACATTCAGTACTTC. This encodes CSARKDIQYF.

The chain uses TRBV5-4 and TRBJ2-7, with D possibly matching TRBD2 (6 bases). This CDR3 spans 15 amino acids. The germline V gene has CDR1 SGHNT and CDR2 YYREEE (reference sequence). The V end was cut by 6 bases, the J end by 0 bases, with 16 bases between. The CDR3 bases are TGTGCCAGCACCCTCAGCGGGTACAGCTCCTACGAGCAGTACTTC. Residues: CASTLSGYSSYEQYF.

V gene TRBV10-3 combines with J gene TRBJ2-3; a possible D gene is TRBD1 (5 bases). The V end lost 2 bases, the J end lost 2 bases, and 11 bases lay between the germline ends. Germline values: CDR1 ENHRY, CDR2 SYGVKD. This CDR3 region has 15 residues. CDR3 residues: CAISETQGTTDTQYF. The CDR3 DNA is TGTGCCATCAGTGAGACCCAGGGCACCACAGATACGCAGTATTTT.

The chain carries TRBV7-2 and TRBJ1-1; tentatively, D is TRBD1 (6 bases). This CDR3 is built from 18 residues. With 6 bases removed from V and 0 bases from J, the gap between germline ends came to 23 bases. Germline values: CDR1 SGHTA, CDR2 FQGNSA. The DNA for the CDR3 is TGTGCCAGCAGTTTGGCGGGGAAGACAGGCTTCATGAACACTGAAGCTTTCTTT. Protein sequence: CASSLAGKTGFMNTEAFF.

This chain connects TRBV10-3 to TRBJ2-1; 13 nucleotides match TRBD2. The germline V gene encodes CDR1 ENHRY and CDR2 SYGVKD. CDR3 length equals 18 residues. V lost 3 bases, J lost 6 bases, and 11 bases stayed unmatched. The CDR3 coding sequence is TGTGCCATCAGTGACCGGACTAGCGGGAGAATTTCTGGCAATGAGCAGTTCTTC. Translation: CAISDRTSGRISGNEQFF.

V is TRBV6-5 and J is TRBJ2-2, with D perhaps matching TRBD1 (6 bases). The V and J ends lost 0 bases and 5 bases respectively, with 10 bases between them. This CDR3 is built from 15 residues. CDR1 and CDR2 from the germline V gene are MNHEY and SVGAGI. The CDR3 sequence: CASSYSLGGTGELFF. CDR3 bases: TGTGCCAGCAGTTACTCTCTAGGGGGAACCGGGGAGCTGTTTTTT.

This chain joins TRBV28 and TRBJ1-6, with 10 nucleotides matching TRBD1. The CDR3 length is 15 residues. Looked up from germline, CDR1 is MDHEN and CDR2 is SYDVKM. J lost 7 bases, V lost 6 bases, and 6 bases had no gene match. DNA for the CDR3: TGTGCCAGCAGCCCGGGACAGGGGCAGAATTCACCCCTCCACTTT. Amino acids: CASSPGQGQNSPLHF.

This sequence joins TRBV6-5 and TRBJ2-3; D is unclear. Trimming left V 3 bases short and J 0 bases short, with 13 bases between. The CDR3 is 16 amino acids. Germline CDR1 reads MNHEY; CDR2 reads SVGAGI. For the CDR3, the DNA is TGTGCCAGCAGTTATCTCCACATAGGAAGCACAGATACGCAGTATTTT. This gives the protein CASSYLHIGSTDTQYF.

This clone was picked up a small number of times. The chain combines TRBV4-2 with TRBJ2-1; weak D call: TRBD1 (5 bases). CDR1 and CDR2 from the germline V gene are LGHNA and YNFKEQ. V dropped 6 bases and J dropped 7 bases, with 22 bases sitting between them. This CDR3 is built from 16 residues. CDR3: CASRRDIGALTNEQFF. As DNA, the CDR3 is TGTGCCAGCAGGCGTGATATAGGGGCCCTAACAAATGAGCAGTTCTTC.

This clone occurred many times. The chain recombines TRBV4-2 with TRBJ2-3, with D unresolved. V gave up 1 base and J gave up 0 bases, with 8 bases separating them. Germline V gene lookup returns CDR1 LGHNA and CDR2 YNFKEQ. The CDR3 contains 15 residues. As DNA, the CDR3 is TGTGCCAGCAGCCAAGTTCCCCGAAGCACAGATACGCAGTATTTT. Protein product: CASSQVPRSTDTQYF.

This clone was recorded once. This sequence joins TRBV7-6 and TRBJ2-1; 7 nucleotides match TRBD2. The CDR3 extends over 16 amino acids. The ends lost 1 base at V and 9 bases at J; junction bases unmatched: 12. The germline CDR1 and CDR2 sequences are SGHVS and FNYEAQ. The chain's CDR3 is CASSLGGSSAGGEQFF. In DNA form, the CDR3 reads TGTGCCAGCAGCTTAGGCGGGAGTTCGGCAGGAGGTGAGCAGTTCTTC.

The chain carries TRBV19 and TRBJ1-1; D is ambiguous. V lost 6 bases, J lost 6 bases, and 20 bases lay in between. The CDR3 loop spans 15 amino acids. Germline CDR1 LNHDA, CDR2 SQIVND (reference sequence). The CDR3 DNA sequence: TGTGCCAGTAGACCACTGAGGACGGGAATCCCTGAAGCTTTCTTT. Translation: CASRPLRTGIPEAFF.